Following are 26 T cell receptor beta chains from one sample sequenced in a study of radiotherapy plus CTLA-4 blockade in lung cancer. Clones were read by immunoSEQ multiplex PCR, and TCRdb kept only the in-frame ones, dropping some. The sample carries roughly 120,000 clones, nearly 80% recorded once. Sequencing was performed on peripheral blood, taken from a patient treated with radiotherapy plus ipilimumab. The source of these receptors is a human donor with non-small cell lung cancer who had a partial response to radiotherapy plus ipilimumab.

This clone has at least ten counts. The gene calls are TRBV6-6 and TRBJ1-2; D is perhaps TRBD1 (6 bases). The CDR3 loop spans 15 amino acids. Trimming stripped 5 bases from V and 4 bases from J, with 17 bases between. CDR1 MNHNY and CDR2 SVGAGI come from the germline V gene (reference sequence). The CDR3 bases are TGTGCCAGCAGTGACCAGTGGGGGCAAGGCTATGGCTACACCTTC. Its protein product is CASSDQWGQGYGYTF.

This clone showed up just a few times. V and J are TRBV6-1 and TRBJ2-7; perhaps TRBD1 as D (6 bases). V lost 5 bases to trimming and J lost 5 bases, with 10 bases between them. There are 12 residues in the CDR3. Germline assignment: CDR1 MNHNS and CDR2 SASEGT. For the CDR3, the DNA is TGTGCCAGCAGTTCTCAGGGGCACGAGCAGTACGTC. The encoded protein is CASSSQGHEQYV.

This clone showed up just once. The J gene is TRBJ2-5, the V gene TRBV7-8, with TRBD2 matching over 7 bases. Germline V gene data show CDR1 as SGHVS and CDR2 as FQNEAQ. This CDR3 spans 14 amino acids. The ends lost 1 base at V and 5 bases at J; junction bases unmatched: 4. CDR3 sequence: CASSLGGGYETQYF. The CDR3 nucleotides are TGTGCCAGCAGCTTAGGGGGGGGGTACGAGACCCAGTACTTC. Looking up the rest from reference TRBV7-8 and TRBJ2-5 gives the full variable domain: GAGVSQSPRYKVAKRGQDVALRCDPISGHVSLFWYQQALGQGPEFLTYFQNEAQLDKSGLPSDRFFAERPEGSVSTLKIQRTQQEDSAVYLCASSLGGGYETQYFGPGTRLLVL.

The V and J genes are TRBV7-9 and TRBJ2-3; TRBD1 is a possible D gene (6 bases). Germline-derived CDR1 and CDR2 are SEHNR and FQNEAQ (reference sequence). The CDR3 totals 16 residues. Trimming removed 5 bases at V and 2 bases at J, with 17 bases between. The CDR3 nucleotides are TGTGCCAGCAGCCCCGGGACAACCACGCACACAGATACGCAGTATTTT. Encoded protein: CASSPGTTTHTDTQYF.

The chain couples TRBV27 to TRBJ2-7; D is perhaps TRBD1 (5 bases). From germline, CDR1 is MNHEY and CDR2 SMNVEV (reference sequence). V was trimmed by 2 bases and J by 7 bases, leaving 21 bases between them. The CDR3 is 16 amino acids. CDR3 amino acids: CASSLMGQVEIREQYF. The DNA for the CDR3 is TGTGCCAGCAGTTTAATGGGGCAGGTTGAGATAAGGGAGCAGTACTTC.

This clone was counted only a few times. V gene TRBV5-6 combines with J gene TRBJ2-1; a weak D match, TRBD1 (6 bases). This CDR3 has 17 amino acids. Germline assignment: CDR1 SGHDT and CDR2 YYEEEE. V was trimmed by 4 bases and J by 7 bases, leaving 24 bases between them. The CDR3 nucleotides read TGTGCCAGCAGCAGCACTTTGACAGGAATGTATAGGAATGAGCAGTTCTTC. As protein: CASSSTLTGMYRNEQFF.

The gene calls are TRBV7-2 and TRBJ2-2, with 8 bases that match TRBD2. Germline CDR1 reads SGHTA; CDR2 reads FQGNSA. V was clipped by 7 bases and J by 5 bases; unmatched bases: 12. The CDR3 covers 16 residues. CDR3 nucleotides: TGTGCCAGCACCAAAGCGGCGGGAGGCAGTACCGGGGAGCTGTTTTTT. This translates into CASTKAAGGSTGELFF.

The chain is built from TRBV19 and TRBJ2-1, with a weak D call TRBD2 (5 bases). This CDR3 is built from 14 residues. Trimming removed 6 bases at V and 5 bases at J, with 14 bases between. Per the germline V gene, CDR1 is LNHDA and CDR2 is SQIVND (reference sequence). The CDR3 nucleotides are TGTGCCAGTAGAGACGGGGATACCAACAATGAGCAGTTCTTC. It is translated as CASRDGDTNNEQFF.

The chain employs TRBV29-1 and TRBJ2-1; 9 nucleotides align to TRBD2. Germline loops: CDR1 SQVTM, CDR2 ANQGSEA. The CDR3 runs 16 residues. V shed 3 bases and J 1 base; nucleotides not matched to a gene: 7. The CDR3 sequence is CSVDHSAGGSYNEQFF. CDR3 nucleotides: TGCAGCGTTGATCACTCTGCGGGAGGGTCCTACAATGAGCAGTTCTTC.

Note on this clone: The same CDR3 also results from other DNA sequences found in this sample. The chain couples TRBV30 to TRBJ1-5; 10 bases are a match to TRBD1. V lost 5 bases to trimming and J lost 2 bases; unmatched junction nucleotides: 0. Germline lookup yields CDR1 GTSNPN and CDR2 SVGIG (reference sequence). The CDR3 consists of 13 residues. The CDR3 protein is CAWGTGGNQPQHF. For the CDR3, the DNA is TGTGCCTGGGGGACAGGGGGCAATCAGCCCCAGCATTTT.

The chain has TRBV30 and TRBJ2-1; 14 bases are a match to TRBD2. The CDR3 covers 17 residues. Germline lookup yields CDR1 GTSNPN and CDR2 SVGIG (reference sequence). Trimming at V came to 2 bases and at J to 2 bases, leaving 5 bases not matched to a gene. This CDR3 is CAWSPGTSGSPYNEQFF. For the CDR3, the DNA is TGTGCCTGGAGTCCTGGGACTAGCGGGAGCCCCTACAATGAGCAGTTCTTC.

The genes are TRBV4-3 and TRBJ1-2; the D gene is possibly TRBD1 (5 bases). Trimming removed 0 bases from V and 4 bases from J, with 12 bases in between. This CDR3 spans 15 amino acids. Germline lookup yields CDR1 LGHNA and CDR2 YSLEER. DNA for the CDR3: TGCGCCAGCAGCCAAGATTTAGGGGTTATCTATGGCTACACCTTC. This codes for CASSQDLGVIYGYTF.

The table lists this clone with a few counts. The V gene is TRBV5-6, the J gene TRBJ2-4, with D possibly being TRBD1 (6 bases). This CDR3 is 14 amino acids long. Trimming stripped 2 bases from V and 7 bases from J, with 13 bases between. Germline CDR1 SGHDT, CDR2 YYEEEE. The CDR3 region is CASSFAQGRNIQYF. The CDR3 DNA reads TGTGCCAGCAGCTTCGCACAGGGAAGGAACATTCAGTACTTC. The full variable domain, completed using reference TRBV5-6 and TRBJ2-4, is DAGVTQSPTHLIKTRGQQVTLRCSPKSGHDTVSWYQQALGQGPQFIFQYYEEEERQRGNFPDRFSGHQFPNYSSELNVNALLLGDSALYLCASSFAQGRNIQYFGAGTRLSVL.

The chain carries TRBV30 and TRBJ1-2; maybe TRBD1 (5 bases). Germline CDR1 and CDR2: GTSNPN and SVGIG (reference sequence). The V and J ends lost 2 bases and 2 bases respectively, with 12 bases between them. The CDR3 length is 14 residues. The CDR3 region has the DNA TGTGCCTGGAGTCTTTTGGCAGGGAACTATGGCTACACCTTC. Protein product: CAWSLLAGNYGYTF.

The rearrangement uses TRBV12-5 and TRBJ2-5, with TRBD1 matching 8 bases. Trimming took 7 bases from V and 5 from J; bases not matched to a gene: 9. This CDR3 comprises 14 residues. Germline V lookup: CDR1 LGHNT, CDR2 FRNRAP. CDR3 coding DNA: TGTGCTAGTGCCCAGACCCAGGGGGCCGAGACCCAGTACTTC. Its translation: CASAQTQGAETQYF. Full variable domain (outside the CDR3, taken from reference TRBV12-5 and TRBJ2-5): DARVTQTPRHKVTEMGQEVTMRCQPILGHNTVFWYRQTMMQGLELLAYFRNRAPLDDSGMPKDRFSAEMPDATLATLKIQPSEPRDSAVYFCASAQTQGAETQYFGPGTRLLVL.

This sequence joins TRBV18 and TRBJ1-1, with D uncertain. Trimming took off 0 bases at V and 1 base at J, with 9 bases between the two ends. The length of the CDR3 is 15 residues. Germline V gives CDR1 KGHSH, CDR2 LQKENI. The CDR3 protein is CASSPPSAANTEAFF. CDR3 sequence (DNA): TGTGCCAGCTCACCACCGAGCGCGGCGAACACTGAAGCTTTCTTT.

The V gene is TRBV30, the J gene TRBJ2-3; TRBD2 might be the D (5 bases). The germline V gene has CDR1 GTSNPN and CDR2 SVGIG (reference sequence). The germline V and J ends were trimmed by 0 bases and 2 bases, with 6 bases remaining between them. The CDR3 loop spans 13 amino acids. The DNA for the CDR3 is TGTGCCTGGAGTGTACTAGACACAGATACGCAGTATTTT. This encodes CAWSVLDTDTQYF.

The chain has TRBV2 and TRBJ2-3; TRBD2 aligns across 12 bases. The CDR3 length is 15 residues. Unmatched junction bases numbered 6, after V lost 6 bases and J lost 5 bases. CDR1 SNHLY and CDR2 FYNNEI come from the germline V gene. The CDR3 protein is CASRELAGGQDTQYF. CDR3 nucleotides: TGTGCCAGCAGAGAGCTAGCGGGAGGGCAAGATACGCAGTATTTT. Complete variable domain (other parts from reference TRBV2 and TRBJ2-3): EPEVTQTPSHQVTQMGQEVILRCVPISNHLYFYWYRQILGQKVEFLVSFYNNEISEKSEIFDDQFSVERPDGSNFTLKIRSTKLEDSAMYFCASRELAGGQDTQYFGPGTRLTVL.

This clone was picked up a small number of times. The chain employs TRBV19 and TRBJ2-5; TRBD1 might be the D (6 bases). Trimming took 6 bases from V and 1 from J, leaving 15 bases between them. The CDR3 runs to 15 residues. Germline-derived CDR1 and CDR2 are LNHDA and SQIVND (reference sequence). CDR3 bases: TGTGCCAGTAGCCAACAGGGAAGTCTCCAAGAGACCCAGTACTTC. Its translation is CASSQQGSLQETQYF.

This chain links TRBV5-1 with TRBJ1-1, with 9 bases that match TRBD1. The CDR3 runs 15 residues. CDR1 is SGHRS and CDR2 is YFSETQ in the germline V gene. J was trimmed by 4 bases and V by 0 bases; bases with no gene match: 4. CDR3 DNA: TGCGCCAGCAGCTTGGACAGGGGGCTCACCACTGAAGCTTTCTTT. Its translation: CASSLDRGLTTEAFF.

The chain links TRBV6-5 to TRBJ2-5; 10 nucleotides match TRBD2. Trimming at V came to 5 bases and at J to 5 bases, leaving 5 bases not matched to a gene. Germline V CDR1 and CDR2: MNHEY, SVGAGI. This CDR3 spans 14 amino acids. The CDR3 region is CASSMVSGGETQYF. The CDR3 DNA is TGTGCCAGCAGTATGGTTAGCGGGGGGGAGACCCAGTACTTC.

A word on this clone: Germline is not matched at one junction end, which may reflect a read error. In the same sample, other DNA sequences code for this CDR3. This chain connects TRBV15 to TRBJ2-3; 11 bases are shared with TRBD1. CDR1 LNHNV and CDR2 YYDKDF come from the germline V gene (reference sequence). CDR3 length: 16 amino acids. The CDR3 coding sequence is TGTGCCACCAGCACCCGGGACAGGGGGTTCACAGATACACAGTATTTT. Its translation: CATSTRDRGFTDTQYF. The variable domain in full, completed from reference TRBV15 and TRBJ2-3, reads DAMVIQNPRYQVTQFGKPVTLSCSQTLNHNVMYWYQQKSSQAPKLLFHYYDKDFNNEADTPDNFQSRRPNTSFCFLDIRSPGLGDTAMYLCATSTRDRGFTDTQYFGPGTRLTVL.

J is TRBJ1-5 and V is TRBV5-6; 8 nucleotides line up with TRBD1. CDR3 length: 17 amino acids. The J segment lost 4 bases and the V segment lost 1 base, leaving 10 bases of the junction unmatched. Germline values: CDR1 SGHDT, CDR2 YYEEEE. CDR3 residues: CASSLYGQGAINQPQHF. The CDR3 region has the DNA TGTGCCAGCAGCTTGTATGGACAGGGTGCCATAAATCAGCCCCAGCATTTT. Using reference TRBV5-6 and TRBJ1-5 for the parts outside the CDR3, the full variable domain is DAGVTQSPTHLIKTRGQQVTLRCSPKSGHDTVSWYQQALGQGPQFIFQYYEEEERQRGNFPDRFSGHQFPNYSSELNVNALLLGDSALYLCASSLYGQGAINQPQHFGDGTRLSIL.

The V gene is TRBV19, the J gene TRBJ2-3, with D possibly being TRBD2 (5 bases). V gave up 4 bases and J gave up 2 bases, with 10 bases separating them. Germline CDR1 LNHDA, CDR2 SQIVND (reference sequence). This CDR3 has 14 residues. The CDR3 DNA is TGTGCCAGTAGTACACGGGGAGTCACAGATACGCAGTATTTT. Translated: CASSTRGVTDTQYF.

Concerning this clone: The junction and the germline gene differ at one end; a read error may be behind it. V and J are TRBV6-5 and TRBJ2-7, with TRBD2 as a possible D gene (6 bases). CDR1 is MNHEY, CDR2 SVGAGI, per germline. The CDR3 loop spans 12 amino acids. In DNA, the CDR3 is TGTGCCAGCAGCTCTTACCCCCTAAGGGAGGACTTC. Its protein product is CASSSYPLREDF.

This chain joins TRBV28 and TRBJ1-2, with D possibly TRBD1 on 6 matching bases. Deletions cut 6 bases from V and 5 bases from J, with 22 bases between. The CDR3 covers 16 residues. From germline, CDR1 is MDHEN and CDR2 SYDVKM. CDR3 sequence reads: CASRSGTPDFLYGYTF. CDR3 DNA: TGTGCCAGCAGGTCCGGGACACCCGACTTTCTTTATGGCTACACCTTC.